The 21 T cell receptor beta chains below were found in one sample sequenced in a study of cytomegalovirus exposure and HLA in healthy donors. Clones were sequenced by immunoSEQ multiplex PCR, and TCRdb holds only the in-frame ones, with some missing. This table holds about 260,000 clones, 80% to 95% found once. The sequencing sample was made of PBMCs. The receptor source for this set is a woman in her thirties in good health and CMV-seronegative.

This clone was found once. This chain connects TRBV4-2 to TRBJ1-5; D unresolved. Trimming pared 0 bases from V and 1 base from J, leaving 10 bases between. Germline loops: CDR1 LGHNA, CDR2 YNFKEQ. This CDR3 spans 16 amino acids. The CDR3, as DNA: TGTGCCAGCAGCCAAGAGCCCGGGTCCAGCAATCAGCCCCAGCATTTT. Amino acid sequence: CASSQEPGSSNQPQHF.

V gene TRBV19 combines with J gene TRBJ1-1, with TRBD1 identical over 7 bases. V lost 6 bases and J lost 1; bases outside the gene matches: 5. The germline gives CDR1 LNHDA, CDR2 SQIVND (reference sequence). The CDR3 spans 14 residues. The CDR3 spells CASRRGTENTEAFF. In nucleotides, the CDR3 is TGTGCCAGTAGAAGGGGGACAGAGAACACTGAAGCTTTCTTT.

The gene calls are TRBV5-6 and TRBJ2-2; TRBD2 might be the D (5 bases). This CDR3 comprises 16 residues. V was shortened by 4 bases and J by 0 bases, with 13 bases between the two germline ends. CDR1 is SGHDT and CDR2 is YYEEEE in the germline V gene. The CDR3 protein is CASSPPLGANTGELFF. CDR3 in DNA: TGTGCCAGCAGCCCCCCCCTGGGAGCGAACACCGGGGAGCTGTTTTTT. Combining the CDR3 with reference TRBV5-6 and TRBJ2-2 gives the whole variable domain DAGVTQSPTHLIKTRGQQVTLRCSPKSGHDTVSWYQQALGQGPQFIFQYYEEEERQRGNFPDRFSGHQFPNYSSELNVNALLLGDSALYLCASSPPLGANTGELFFGEGSRLTVL.

The rearrangement links TRBV28 to TRBJ2-5; D is perhaps TRBD2 (7 bases). V was trimmed by 8 bases and J by 2 bases, leaving 12 bases between them. Germline loops: CDR1 MDHEN, CDR2 SYDVKM. This CDR3 contains 13 residues. CDR3 nucleotide sequence: TGTGCCAGCGGGGGGGCCCGACAAGAGACCCAGTACTTC. Encoded protein: CASGGARQETQYF.

The rearrangement links TRBV7-3 to TRBJ2-7; a possible D gene is TRBD2 (6 bases). The CDR3 is 16 amino acids. Germline V gives CDR1 SGHTA, CDR2 FQGTGA. V was pared by 5 bases and J by 3 bases, with 20 bases between. CDR3 amino acids: CASSPADSWGDYEQYF. As DNA, the CDR3 is TGTGCCAGCAGCCCGGCGGACTCTTGGGGGGACTACGAGCAGTACTTC.

V and J are TRBV7-6 and TRBJ2-1; the D gene could be TRBD1 or TRBD2 (6 bases each). The CDR3 extends over 14 amino acids. Per the germline V gene, CDR1 is SGHVS and CDR2 is FNYEAQ. Trimming stripped 2 bases from V and 7 bases from J, with 12 bases between. The CDR3 loop is CASSLSRGGNEQFF. In DNA, the CDR3 is TGTGCCAGCAGCTTAAGTAGAGGGGGGAATGAGCAGTTCTTC.

In its sample, this clone was seen once. The rearrangement uses TRBV5-6 and TRBJ2-1; 8 nucleotides line up with TRBD2. The CDR3 runs 15 residues. Germline CDR1 reads SGHDT; CDR2 reads YYEEEE. Trimming took 0 bases from V and 2 from J; bases not matched to a gene: 1. CDR3: CASSLGGRPYNEQFF. The CDR3 DNA follows: TGTGCCAGCAGCTTGGGCGGGAGGCCCTACAATGAGCAGTTCTTC.

The chain carries TRBV27 and TRBJ2-7; TRBD1 agrees at 10 bases. CDR3 length: 15 residues. V shed 8 bases, J shed 1 base, and the junction held 8 bases outside the gene matches. Germline CDR1 is MNHEY and CDR2 is SMNVEV (reference sequence). The CDR3 loop reads CASGTTGGASYEQYF. The CDR3 DNA sequence: TGTGCCAGCGGGACGACAGGGGGCGCGTCCTACGAGCAGTACTTC.

This chain links TRBV27 with TRBJ2-5; 13 nucleotides align to TRBD2. Trimming removed 6 bases from V and 2 bases from J; junction bases left unmatched: 9. Germline V gives CDR1 MNHEY, CDR2 SMNVEV (reference sequence). This CDR3 has 17 amino acids. The CDR3, as DNA: TGTGCCAGCAGCCCGAATCCGGGACTAGCGGGACAAGAGACCCAGTACTTC. This codes for CASSPNPGLAGQETQYF.

J is TRBJ2-5 and V is TRBV10-3; 10 positions match TRBD2. The CDR3 spans 14 residues. Germline values: CDR1 ENHRY, CDR2 SYGVKD. V was pared by 2 bases and J by 3 bases, with 0 bases of the junction left unmatched. The CDR3 loop is CAISEGLAEETQYF. The DNA for the CDR3 is TGTGCCATCAGTGAGGGACTAGCGGAAGAGACCCAGTACTTC.

This clone has only one observation. The chain couples TRBV28 to TRBJ2-7; the D gene is possibly TRBD2 (6 bases). The CDR3 is 15 residues long. V lost 4 bases to trimming and J lost 3 bases, with 16 bases between them. CDR1 and CDR2 (germline): MDHEN, SYDVKM. The CDR3 reads CASSSPGVRNYEQYF. The CDR3 nucleotides read TGTGCCAGCAGTTCGCCGGGAGTGAGAAACTACGAGCAGTACTTC.

The CDR3 sequence is CASSLTSGRAKNIQYF. The CDR3 coding sequence is TGTGCCAGCAGCTTGACTAGCGGGAGGGCCAAAAACATTCAGTACTTC. The chain couples TRBV7-2 to TRBJ2-4, with 13 positions matching TRBD2. The CDR3 loop spans 16 amino acids. The V gene end was trimmed by 3 bases and the J gene end by 1 base; junction bases not matched to a gene: 0. The V gene's germline CDR1 is SGHTA and CDR2 FQGNSA.

The chain is built from TRBV27 and TRBJ2-7, with TRBD2 matching 8 bases. Trimming took 5 bases from V and 2 from J; bases not matched to a gene: 5. The germline gives CDR1 MNHEY, CDR2 SMNVEV (reference sequence). The CDR3 sequence is 14 residues long. The CDR3 sequence: CASSPSGFTYEQYF. The CDR3 bases are TGTGCCAGCAGTCCTAGCGGGTTCACCTACGAGCAGTACTTC.

This clone was seen once. The chain links TRBV2 to TRBJ2-3, with TRBD2 matching 8 bases. The CDR3 contains 15 residues. V lost 10 bases to trimming and J lost 4 bases; unmatched junction nucleotides: 13. The germline V gene encodes CDR1 SNHLY and CDR2 FYNNEI. The CDR3 reads CAILLSGSIADTQYF. CDR3 nucleotides: TGTGCCATCTTACTAAGCGGGAGTATCGCAGATACGCAGTATTTT.

This clone came up a few times. The chain links TRBV19 to TRBJ2-2; 8 bases agree with TRBD1. The germline V gene has CDR1 LNHDA and CDR2 SQIVND (reference sequence). With 7 bases clipped from V and 5 bases from J, the junction kept 6 bases outside the gene matches. The CDR3 loop spans 14 amino acids. CDR3 loop: CASNDRGGTGELFF. Here the CDR3 DNA reads TGTGCCAGTAACGACAGGGGAGGAACCGGGGAGCTGTTTTTT.

The chain joins TRBV11-3 to TRBJ2-7; 9 bases fit TRBD2. The CDR3 consists of 15 residues. Germline trimming cut 1 base from V and 3 bases from J; bases unmatched to any gene: 4. Germline V lookup: CDR1 SGHNT, CDR2 YENEEA. This chain's CDR3 is CASSLVREGLYEQYF. CDR3 sequence (DNA): TGTGCCAGCAGCTTAGTGCGGGAGGGCCTCTACGAGCAGTACTTC.

In DNA form, the CDR3 reads TGTGCCAGCAGTTTATCGAGACAGGGTCTTCCAGCAGAGCGCTACACCTTC. Its translation is CASSLSRQGLPAERYTF. The chain employs TRBV27 and TRBJ1-2, with 7 bases that match TRBD1. The germline V gene has CDR1 MNHEY and CDR2 SMNVEV (reference sequence). V dropped 0 bases and J dropped 9; count of bases not matched to a gene: 16. The length of the CDR3 is 17 residues.

The V and J genes are TRBV5-4 and TRBJ2-5; 7 bases agree with TRBD1. The ends lost 4 bases at V and 4 bases at J; junction bases unmatched: 1. This CDR3 has 12 residues. The germline gives CDR1 SGHNT, CDR2 YYREEE (reference sequence). The DNA of the CDR3 is TGTGCCAGCAGCCGGACAGGAGAGACCCAGTACTTC. Protein product: CASSRTGETQYF.

The chain combines TRBV6-1 with TRBJ2-7; D is perhaps TRBD2 (5 bases). Looked up from germline, CDR1 is MNHNS and CDR2 is SASEGT. V was cut by 6 bases and J by 6 bases, with 24 bases left in between. This CDR3 has 16 residues. This CDR3 is CASSEIPVLVAGEQYF. CDR3 in DNA: TGTGCCAGCAGCGAAATTCCCGTACTAGTCGCGGGCGAGCAGTACTTC.

The chain links TRBV27 to TRBJ1-1, with D possibly TRBD1 on 6 matching bases. Trimming pared 7 bases from V and 2 bases from J, leaving 20 bases between. Germline assignment: CDR1 MNHEY and CDR2 SMNVEV (reference sequence). This CDR3 is built from 16 residues. In nucleotides, the CDR3 is TGTGCCAGCATCACCTCCTCTAGGGGGAAAAACACTGAAGCTTTCTTT. This encodes CASITSSRGKNTEAFF.

The chain couples TRBV7-7 to TRBJ2-7; D is unclear. This CDR3 region has 14 residues. Trimming left V 6 bases short and J 0 bases short, with 12 bases between. Germline lookup yields CDR1 SSHAT and CDR2 FNYEAQ (reference sequence). CDR3 DNA: TGTGCCAGCAGTCCAAACATGGACTCCTACGAGCAGTACTTC. Translating it yields CASSPNMDSYEQYF.